This TCR beta chain was found in a study of beta chain features in type 1 diabetes. Study results and limitations: Patients' naive, central memory and regulatory TCRB repertoires appeared more alike than those of healthy donors. Among patients with Type 1 diabetes, TCRB CDR3s were moderately but significantly shorter in every one of the four CD4+ subsets.

On this clone itself: Its antigen is unidentified.

The CDR3 consists of 15 residues. The V segment lost 4 bases and the J segment 3 bases; nucleotides outside the gene matches: 5. The germline gives CDR1 SGHRS, CDR2 YFSETQ. TCRB transcripts that were expressed got sequenced, as all of the isolated RNA had been reverse transcribed. Method: immunoSEQ multiplex PCR; TCRdb's copy keeps in-frame clones and lacks some. This table has about 15,000 clones, roughly 70% appearing once. The chain couples TRBV5-1 to TRBJ1-4; 8 nucleotides line up with TRBD1. The clonotype originates from a man aged 25-45 years with type 1 diabetes. The sequenced sample was stem cell memory CD4+ T cells from blood. The chain's CDR3 is CASSLQQGANEKLFF. The CDR3 nucleotides are TGCGCCAGCAGCCTACAACAGGGGGCTAATGAAAAACTGTTTTTT.